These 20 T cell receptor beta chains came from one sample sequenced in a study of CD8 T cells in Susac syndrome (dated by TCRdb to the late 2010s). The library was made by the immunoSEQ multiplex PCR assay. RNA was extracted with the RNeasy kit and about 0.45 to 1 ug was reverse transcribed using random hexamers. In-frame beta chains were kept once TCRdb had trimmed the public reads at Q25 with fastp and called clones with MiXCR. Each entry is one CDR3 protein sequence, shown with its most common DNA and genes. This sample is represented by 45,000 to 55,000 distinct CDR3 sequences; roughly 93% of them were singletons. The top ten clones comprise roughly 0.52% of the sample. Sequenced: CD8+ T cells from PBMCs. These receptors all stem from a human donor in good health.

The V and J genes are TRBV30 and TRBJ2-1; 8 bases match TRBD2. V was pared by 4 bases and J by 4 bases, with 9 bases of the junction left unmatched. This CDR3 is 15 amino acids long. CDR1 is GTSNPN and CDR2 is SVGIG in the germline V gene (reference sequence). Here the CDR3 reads CAWTSSGSIYNEQFF. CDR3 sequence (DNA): TGTGCCTGGACTTCCAGCGGGAGCATATACAATGAGCAGTTCTTC.

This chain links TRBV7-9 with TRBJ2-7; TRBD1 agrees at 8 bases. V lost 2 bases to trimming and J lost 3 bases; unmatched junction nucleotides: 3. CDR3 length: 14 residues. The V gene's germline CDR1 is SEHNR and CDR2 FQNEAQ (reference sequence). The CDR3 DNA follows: TGTGCCAGCAGCTTAAGACAGGGGCTCTACGAGCAGTACTTC. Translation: CASSLRQGLYEQYF. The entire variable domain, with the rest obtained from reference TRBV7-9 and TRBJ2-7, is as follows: DTGVSQNPRHKITKRGQNVTFRCDPISEHNRLYWYRQTLGQGPEFLTYFQNEAQLEKSRLLSDRFSAERPKGSFSTLEIQRTEQGDSAMYLCASSLRQGLYEQYFGPGTRLTVT.

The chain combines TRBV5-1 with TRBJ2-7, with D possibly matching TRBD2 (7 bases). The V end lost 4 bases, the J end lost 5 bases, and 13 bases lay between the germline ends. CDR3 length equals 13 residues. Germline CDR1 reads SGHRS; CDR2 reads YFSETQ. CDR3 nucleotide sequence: TGCGCCAGCAGCAACCCGGGGGGCCACGAGCAGTACTTC. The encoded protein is CASSNPGGHEQYF.

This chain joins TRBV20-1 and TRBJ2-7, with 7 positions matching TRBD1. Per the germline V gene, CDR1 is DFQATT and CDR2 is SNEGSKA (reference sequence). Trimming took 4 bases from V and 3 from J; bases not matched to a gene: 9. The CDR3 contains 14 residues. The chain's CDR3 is CSAKDSGQLYEQYF. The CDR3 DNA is TGCAGTGCTAAGGATTCGGGACAGCTCTACGAGCAGTACTTC.

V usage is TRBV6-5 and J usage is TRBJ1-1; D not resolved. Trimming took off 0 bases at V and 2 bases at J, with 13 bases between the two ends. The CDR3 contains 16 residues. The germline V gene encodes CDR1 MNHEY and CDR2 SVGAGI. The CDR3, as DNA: TGTGCCAGCAGTTACTCGGTGGCCTGGTCTAACACTGAAGCTTTCTTT. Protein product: CASSYSVAWSNTEAFF.

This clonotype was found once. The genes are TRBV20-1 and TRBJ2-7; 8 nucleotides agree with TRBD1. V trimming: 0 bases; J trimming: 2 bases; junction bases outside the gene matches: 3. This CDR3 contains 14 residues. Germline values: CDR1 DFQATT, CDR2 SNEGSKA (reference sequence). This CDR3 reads CSARDEGQAYEQYF. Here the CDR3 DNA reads TGCAGTGCTAGAGATGAGGGACAGGCCTACGAGCAGTACTTC.

CDR3 coding DNA: TGCGCCAGCAGCCAGAAAGGACAGGCGAACACTGAAGCTTTCTTT. Its protein product is CASSQKGQANTEAFF. The V and J genes are TRBV5-1 and TRBJ1-1, with 7 nucleotides matching TRBD1. CDR1 and CDR2 from the germline V gene are SGHRS and YFSETQ. CDR3 length: 15 residues. V lost 4 bases to trimming and J lost 1 base; unmatched junction nucleotides: 7.

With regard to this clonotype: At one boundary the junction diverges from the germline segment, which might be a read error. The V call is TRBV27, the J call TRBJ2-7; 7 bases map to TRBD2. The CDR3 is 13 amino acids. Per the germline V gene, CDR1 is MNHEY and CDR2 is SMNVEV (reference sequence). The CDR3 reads CASSLGGTYELYF. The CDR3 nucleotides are TGTGCCAGCAGTTTGGGAGGGACCTACGAGCTGTACTTC.

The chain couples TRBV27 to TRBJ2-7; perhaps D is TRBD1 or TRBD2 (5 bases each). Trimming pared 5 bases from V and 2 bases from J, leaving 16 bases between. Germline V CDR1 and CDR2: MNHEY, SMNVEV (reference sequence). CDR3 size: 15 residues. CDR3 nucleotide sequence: TGTGCCAGCAGTCTCCGACCAGGGAGTCCCTACGAGCAGTACTTC. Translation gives CASSLRPGSPYEQYF.

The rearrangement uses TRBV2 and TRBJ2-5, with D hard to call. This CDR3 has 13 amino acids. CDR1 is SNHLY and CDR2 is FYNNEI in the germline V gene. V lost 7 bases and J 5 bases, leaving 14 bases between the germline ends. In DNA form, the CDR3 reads TGTGCCAGCACCACGACGGCCTGGGAGACCCAGTACTTC. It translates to CASTTTAWETQYF.

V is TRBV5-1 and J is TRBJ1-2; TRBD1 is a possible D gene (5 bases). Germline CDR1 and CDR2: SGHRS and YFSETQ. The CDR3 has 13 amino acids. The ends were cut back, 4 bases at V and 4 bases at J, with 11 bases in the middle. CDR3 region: CASSQRGLYGYTF. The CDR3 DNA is TGCGCCAGCAGCCAGCGGGGCCTCTATGGCTACACCTTC.

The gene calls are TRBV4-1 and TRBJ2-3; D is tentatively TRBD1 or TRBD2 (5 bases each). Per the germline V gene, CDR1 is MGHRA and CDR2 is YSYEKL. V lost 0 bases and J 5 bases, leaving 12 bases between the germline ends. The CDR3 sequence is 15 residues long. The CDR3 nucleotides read TGCGCCAGCAGCCAAGATTCCGGGGCGGGAGATACGCAGTATTTT. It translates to CASSQDSGAGDTQYF.

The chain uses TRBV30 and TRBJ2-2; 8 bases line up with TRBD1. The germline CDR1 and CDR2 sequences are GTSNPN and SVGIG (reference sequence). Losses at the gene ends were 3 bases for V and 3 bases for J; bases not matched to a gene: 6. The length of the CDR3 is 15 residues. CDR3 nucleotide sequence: TGTGCCTGGAGGGGTGGACAGGGAGACACCGGGGAGCTGTTTTTT. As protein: CAWRGGQGDTGELFF. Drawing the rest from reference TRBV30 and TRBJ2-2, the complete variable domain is SQTIHQWPATLVQPVGSPLSLECTVEGTSNPNLYWYRQAAGRGLQLLFYSVGIGQISSEVPQNLSASRPQDRQFILSSKKLLLSDSGFYLCAWRGGQGDTGELFFGEGSRLTVL.

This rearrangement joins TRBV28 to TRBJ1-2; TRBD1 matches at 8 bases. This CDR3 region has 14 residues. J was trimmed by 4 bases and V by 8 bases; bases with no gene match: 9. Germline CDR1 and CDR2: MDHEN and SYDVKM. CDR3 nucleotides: TGTGCCAGCCGTCAGGGGGCTACGGGCTATGGCTACACCTTC. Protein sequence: CASRQGATGYGYTF.

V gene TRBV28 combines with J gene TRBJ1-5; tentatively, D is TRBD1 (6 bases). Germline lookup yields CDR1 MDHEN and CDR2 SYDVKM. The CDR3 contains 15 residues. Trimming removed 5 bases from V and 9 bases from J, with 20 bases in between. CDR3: CASSPPRGPGRPQHF. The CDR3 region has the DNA TGTGCCAGCAGTCCGCCCCGGGGGCCGGGAAGGCCCCAGCATTTT.

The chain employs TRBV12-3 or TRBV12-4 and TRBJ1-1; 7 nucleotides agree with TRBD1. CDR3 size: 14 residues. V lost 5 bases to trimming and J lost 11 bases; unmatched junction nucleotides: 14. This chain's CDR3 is CASSPEGAPRGAFF. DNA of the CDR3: TGTGCCAGCAGTCCAGAGGGGGCCCCCCGGGGGGCTTTCTTT.

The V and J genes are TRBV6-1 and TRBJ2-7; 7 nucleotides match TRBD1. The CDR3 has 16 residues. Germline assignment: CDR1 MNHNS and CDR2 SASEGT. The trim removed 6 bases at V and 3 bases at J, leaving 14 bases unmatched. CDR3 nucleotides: TGTGCCAGCAGGACCGCGACAGGGCTGGATCGCTACGAGCAGTACTTC. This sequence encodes CASRTATGLDRYEQYF.

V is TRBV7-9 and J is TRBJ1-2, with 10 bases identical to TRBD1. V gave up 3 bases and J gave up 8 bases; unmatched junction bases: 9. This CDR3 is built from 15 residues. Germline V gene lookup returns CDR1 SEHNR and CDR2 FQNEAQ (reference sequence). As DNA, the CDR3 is TGTGCCAGCAGCTTTTCCTTTGACAGGGGGCAGGGCTACACCTTC. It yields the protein CASSFSFDRGQGYTF.

CDR3 DNA sequence: TGTGCCAGCAGCTTAGCGCCCGACTCCCCCGGGGCCCAGTACTTC. Translation: CASSLAPDSPGAQYF. The chain employs TRBV7-6 and TRBJ2-5; D might be TRBD2 (5 bases). From germline, CDR1 is SGHVS and CDR2 FNYEAQ. The CDR3 sequence is 15 residues long. V was pared by 0 bases and J by 9 bases, with 17 bases between.

The CDR3 region is CSVDGGSSGNTIYF. The CDR3 DNA reads as TGCAGCGTTGACGGGGGGAGCTCTGGAAACACCATATATTTT. The V and J genes are TRBV29-1 and TRBJ1-3; D is perhaps TRBD1 (5 bases). Trimming took 3 bases from V and 0 from J, leaving 9 bases between them. The CDR3 totals 14 residues. The germline CDR1 and CDR2 sequences are SQVTM and ANQGSEA.